The 24 T cell receptor beta chains below all came from one sample that was sequenced in a study of neurological immune-mediated disorders. Time point meaning: longitudinal time-point 2. MiXCR, run by TCRdb on the 5' RACE reads, gives a single entry per CDR3 protein. The sample contains some 50,000 distinct CDR3 sequences, 10% to 15% of which appear only once. The sequenced sample consisted of PBMCs. Receptors were obtained from a male donor with HTLV-1-associated myelopathy (HAM/TSP).

In its sample, this clonotype was seen many times. This chain connects TRBV7-9 to TRBJ2-5, with 9 bases matching TRBD1. Losses at the gene ends were 1 base for V and 5 bases for J; bases not matched to a gene: 8. Germline V gene sequence: CDR1 SEHNR, CDR2 FQNEAQ (reference sequence). The CDR3 extends over 16 amino acids. CDR3 sequence: CASSLGPDRGKETQYF. The CDR3 DNA follows: TGTGCCAGCAGCTTAGGTCCCGACAGGGGGAAGGAGACCCAGTACTTC.

This clonotype was seen many times. The CDR3 reads CASSFVGRVRETQYF. DNA of the CDR3: TGTGCCAGCAGCTTCGTTGGACGGGTCCGAGAGACCCAGTACTTC. The chain links TRBV5-6 to TRBJ2-5; D is unresolved. Deletions cut 2 bases from V and 4 bases from J, with 15 bases between. The germline CDR1 and CDR2 sequences are SGHDT and YYEEEE. The length of the CDR3 is 15 residues.

As for this clonotype: It may be a read error: a sequence one base away is much more abundant. For the CDR3, the DNA is TGTGCCAGCAGTTACTCGACAGGGCGACGCTCCTATGGCTGCACCTTC. Protein product: CASSYSTGRRSYGCTF. This chain joins TRBV6-2 or TRBV6-3 and TRBJ1-2; TRBD1 matches 7 bases. CDR3 size: 16 residues. Germline V lookup: CDR1 MNHEY, CDR2 SVGEGT.

In this sample, this clonotype turned up many times. The rearrangement uses TRBV5-1 and TRBJ2-2; D remains ambiguous. Germline V CDR1 and CDR2: SGHRS, YFSETQ. V was cut by 1 base and J by 1 base, with 11 bases left in between. The CDR3 runs to 16 residues. The CDR3 DNA reads TGCGCCAGCAGCTTGCAAGCTTCGCGGAACACCGGGGAGCTGTTTTTT. Its translation is CASSLQASRNTGELFF.

This clonotype was seen many times. V gene TRBV12-3 or TRBV12-4 combines with J gene TRBJ1-1, with D possibly being TRBD1 (6 bases). CDR3 length: 16 residues. V dropped 0 bases and J dropped 1 base, with 12 bases sitting between them. The DNA for the CDR3 is TGTGCCAGCAGTTTAGCAACAGGGTTCAAGAACACTGAAGCTTTCTTT. Translated, it gives CASSLATGFKNTEAFF.

With regard to this clonotype: This may be a read error, as it is one base from a much larger clone. The rearrangement links TRBV7-2 to TRBJ2-3, with D perhaps assigned TRBD1 or TRBD2 (5 bases each). This CDR3 contains 11 residues. Looked up from germline, CDR1 is SGHTA and CDR2 is FQGNSA. This CDR3 reads CASSLALRWDF. The CDR3 nucleotides read TGTGCCAGCAGCTTAGCGCTAAGGTGGGACTTT.

This clonotype appeared many times. The chain carries TRBV7-3 and TRBJ1-2; D not resolved. Germline CDR1 reads SGHTA; CDR2 reads FQGTGA. The CDR3 has 13 residues. Trimming pared 8 bases from V and 2 bases from J, leaving 12 bases between. The CDR3: CASSRGYNYGYTF. CDR3 DNA: TGTGCCAGCTCGCGAGGGTACAACTATGGCTACACCTTC.

In this sample, this clonotype turned up many times. This sequence joins TRBV5-1 and TRBJ2-7; a weak D match, TRBD2 (6 bases). The V end lost 3 bases, the J end lost 3 bases, and 10 bases lay between the germline ends. This CDR3 has 13 amino acids. Germline values: CDR1 SGHRS, CDR2 YFSETQ. The chain's CDR3 is CASSSGLNYEQYF. The DNA of the CDR3 is TGCGCCAGCAGCTCGGGACTTAACTACGAGCAGTACTTC.

This clonotype appeared many times. The chain joins TRBV25-1 to TRBJ2-7, with D perhaps matching TRBD1 or TRBD2 (5 bases each). Germline V CDR1 and CDR2: MGHDK, SYGVNS. Between the trimmed V and J ends, which lost 6 bases and 3 bases, there was a span of 12 bases. The CDR3 loop spans 13 amino acids. CDR3 in DNA: TGTGCCAGCAGCCCCGGGGCCGGCTACGAGCAGTACTTC. Translating it yields CASSPGAGYEQYF.

This clonotype was detected many times. The chain couples TRBV29-1 to TRBJ2-2, with 8 bases aligning to TRBD1. The germline V gene encodes CDR1 SQVTM and CDR2 ANQGSEA. The CDR3 runs 14 residues. The CDR3 DNA is TGCAGTGCCCAAGGACAGGGGAACACCGGGGAGCTGTTTTTT. Translating it yields CSAQGQGNTGELFF.

CDR3 loop: CASSQFQSSGNTIYF. CDR3 in DNA: TGCGCCAGCAGCCAATTCCAGAGCTCTGGAAACACCATATATTTT. V usage is TRBV4-3 and J usage is TRBJ1-3; D is unresolved. CDR3 length: 15 residues. Trimming removed 2 bases at V and 0 bases at J, with 8 bases between. CDR1 LGHNA and CDR2 YSLEER come from the germline V gene.

V and J are TRBV7-2 and TRBJ2-3, with TRBD2 matching 10 bases. Germline CDR1 reads SGHTA; CDR2 reads FQGNSA. The CDR3 has 18 residues. J was trimmed by 2 bases and V by 5 bases; bases with no gene match: 13. CDR3 region: CASSQQPPGLAFTDTQYF. The CDR3 DNA sequence: TGTGCCAGCAGCCAGCAGCCGCCGGGACTAGCGTTCACAGATACGCAGTATTTT.

This clonotype was detected many times. The chain recombines TRBV5-1 with TRBJ2-3; 15 bases line up with TRBD2. Germline CDR1 SGHRS, CDR2 YFSETQ. Unmatched junction bases numbered 6, after V lost 4 bases and J lost 0 bases. CDR3 length: 18 amino acids. CDR3 DNA sequence: TGCGCCAGCAGCATTGGACTAGCGGGGGGGCCTAGCACAGATACGCAGTATTTT. It translates to CASSIGLAGGPSTDTQYF.

This clonotype occurred many times. The CDR3 DNA reads TGTGCCACCAGCAGAGGCCCCGGGTTCGAAGAGACCCAGTACTTC. It translates to CATSRGPGFEETQYF. The rearrangement joins TRBV15 to TRBJ2-5, with D uncertain. CDR3 length equals 15 residues. Trimming pared 1 base from V and 3 bases from J, leaving 12 bases between. Germline V gene data show CDR1 as LNHNV and CDR2 as YYDKDF (reference sequence).

This clonotype was picked up many times. J is TRBJ1-6 and V is TRBV20-1, with 10 bases aligning to TRBD1. This CDR3 is 13 amino acids long. The V gene's germline CDR1 is DFQATT and CDR2 SNEGSKA (reference sequence). V was pared by 6 bases and J by 11 bases, with 7 bases of the junction left unmatched. The CDR3 DNA reads TGCAGTGCGAGGGGGACAGGGGACGCACCCCTCCACTTT. Translation: CSARGTGDAPLHF.

This clonotype was observed at least ten times. The chain carries TRBV20-1 and TRBJ1-1; D remains unclear. V lost 4 bases and J lost 2, with 8 bases in between. The CDR3 totals 12 residues. Germline-derived CDR1 and CDR2 are DFQATT and SNEGSKA (reference sequence). The CDR3 sequence: CSATTRNTEAFF. Here the CDR3 DNA reads TGCAGTGCTACCACAAGAAACACTGAAGCTTTCTTT.

With regard to this clonotype: At one of its ends the junction is not consistent with the germline gene, which may arise from a read error. CDR3 amino acids: CANSLRGGAETQYF. The CDR3 region has the DNA TGCGCCAACAGCCTAAGGGGGGGCGCAGAGACCCAGTACTTC. V is TRBV5-1 and J is TRBJ2-5, with a weak D call TRBD2 (7 bases). Germline V gene data show CDR1 as SGHRS and CDR2 as YFSETQ. The CDR3 totals 14 residues.

This clonotype was seen many times. The J gene is TRBJ2-2, the V gene TRBV4-3; 14 bases map to TRBD2. After removal of 4 bases from V and 4 bases from J, the junction contained 11 bases not matched to a gene. The germline V gene encodes CDR1 LGHNA and CDR2 YSLEER. The CDR3 consists of 19 residues. CDR3 protein: CASSLTTSGGAFGTGELFF. CDR3 sequence (DNA): TGCGCCAGCAGCCTCACGACTAGCGGGGGGGCCTTCGGCACCGGGGAGCTGTTTTTT.

J is TRBJ1-1 and V is TRBV29-1; D remains unclear. The CDR3 extends over 13 amino acids. The germline gives CDR1 SQVTM, CDR2 ANQGSEA. V was shortened by 6 bases and J by 0 bases, with 11 bases between the two germline ends. As DNA, the CDR3 is TGCAGCGTAAGTGACGCGGTGAACACTGAAGCTTTCTTT. Amino acid sequence: CSVSDAVNTEAFF. The complete variable domain, with remaining parts taken from reference TRBV29-1 and TRBJ1-1, reads SAVISQKPSRDICQRGTSLTIQCQVDSQVTMMFWYRQQPGQSLTLIATANQGSEATYESGFVIDKFPISRPNLTFSTLTVSNMSPEDSSIYLCSVSDAVNTEAFFGQGTRLTVV.

This clonotype occurred a few times. A read error may account for a junction end that differs from germline. The gene calls are TRBV20-1 and TRBJ2-5, with TRBD2 as a possible D gene (5 bases). The CDR3 has 14 amino acids. Germline V lookup: CDR1 DFQATT, CDR2 SNEGSKA (reference sequence). CDR3 in amino acids: CSTREVAVLETQYF. In DNA, the CDR3 is TGCAGTACTAGAGAGGTGGCCGTCCTGGAGACCCAGTACTTC.

The table lists this clonotype with many counts. V gene TRBV4-3 combines with J gene TRBJ2-4; no clear D gene. This CDR3 is built from 14 residues. Per the germline V gene, CDR1 is LGHNA and CDR2 is YSLEER. The V gene lost 0 bases and the J gene lost 4 bases, with 7 bases spanning the gap. Here the CDR3 reads CASSQDRQKNIQYF. The CDR3 DNA reads as TGCGCCAGCAGCCAAGATCGCCAAAAAAACATTCAGTACTTC.

Note on this clonotype: This clone may be a read error of a much larger clone one base away. This chain joins TRBV12-3 or TRBV12-4 and TRBJ2-3, with D uncertain. The length of the CDR3 is 12 residues. Trimming removed 7 bases at V and 1 base at J, with 6 bases between. The CDR3 DNA reads as TGTGCCAGCACCTGGGGCACAGATACGCAGTATTTT. Translation: CASTWGTDTQYF.

This clonotype occurred many times. This sequence joins TRBV28 and TRBJ1-1; the D gene is possibly TRBD1 (6 bases). Looked up from germline, CDR1 is MDHEN and CDR2 is SYDVKM. This CDR3 spans 17 amino acids. V lost 1 base and J lost 0, with 15 bases in between. The CDR3: CASSLSTGLGMNTEAFF. In DNA, the CDR3 is TGTGCCAGCAGTTTATCGACAGGTCTTGGCATGAACACTGAAGCTTTCTTT.

This clonotype was observed at least ten times. The chain recombines TRBV7-9 with TRBJ1-2; 8 nucleotides align to TRBD1. Trimming cost V 7 bases and J 4 bases; bases outside gene matches: 11. The CDR3 loop spans 15 amino acids. CDR1 and CDR2 (germline): SEHNR, FQNEAQ (reference sequence). The CDR3 DNA reads TGTGCCAGCAACTCCCTGACCGGGACAGGCTATGGCTACACCTTC. Protein sequence: CASNSLTGTGYGYTF.